Reported below is one T cell receptor (beta chain). These data come from a study of blood T cell repertoires in COVID-19. Study-level background: COVID-19 samples from acute and convalescent phases originated in the United States, Italy and Spain. From T cells, B-cell-depleted T cells, or PBMCs came the material, which was cDNA or gDNA.

In the study's own analysis: Reference gene primer amplification in the assay estimated nucleated cell counts. Repertoires were generated with immunoSEQ multiplex PCR, while TCRdb's copy carries only in-frame clones and drops some. V and J calls and clone size are copied from that table; D and trimming were computed from the DNA. This table has 90,000 to 110,000 clones, approximately 76% appearing once. The sample taken for sequencing was peripheral blood. This receptor was identified in a woman in her 70s with acute or convalescent COVID-19.

The CDR3 DNA reads as TGTGCCAGCAGCCTGGGACAGGGGGCCGCCTACGAGCAGTACTTC. It codes for CASSLGQGAAYEQYF. The chain recombines TRBV7-8 with TRBJ2-7; TRBD1 matches at 12 bases. Germline V CDR1 and CDR2: SGHVS, FQNEAQ. The CDR3 runs to 15 residues. J lost 2 bases, V lost 5 bases, and 4 bases had no gene match.